What follows describes a single TCR beta chain. This record belongs to a study of OX40 agonist ivuxolimab in advanced cancers. Germline V lookup: CDR1 DFQATT, CDR2 SNEGSKA (reference sequence). V shed 4 bases and J shed 3 bases, with 7 bases lying between them. The CDR3 is made up of 11 amino acids. Assay: immunoSEQ multiplex PCR; the TCRdb copy retains only in-frame clones and omits some. Of around 45,000 clones listed, roughly four fifths were seen once; the top ten hold about 2.7%. Sequencing used CD4+ or CD8+ T cells sorted from blood, obtained in a trial of the OX40 agonist ivuxolimab. This chain links TRBV20-1 with TRBJ2-7; D perhaps matches TRBD2 (6 bases). The TCR was taken from an adult with an advanced solid tumor such as melanoma, head and neck, liver or kidney cancer. CDR3 in amino acids: CSAMRGYEQYF. Here the CDR3 DNA reads TGCAGTGCTATGCGGGGCTACGAGCAGTACTTC.